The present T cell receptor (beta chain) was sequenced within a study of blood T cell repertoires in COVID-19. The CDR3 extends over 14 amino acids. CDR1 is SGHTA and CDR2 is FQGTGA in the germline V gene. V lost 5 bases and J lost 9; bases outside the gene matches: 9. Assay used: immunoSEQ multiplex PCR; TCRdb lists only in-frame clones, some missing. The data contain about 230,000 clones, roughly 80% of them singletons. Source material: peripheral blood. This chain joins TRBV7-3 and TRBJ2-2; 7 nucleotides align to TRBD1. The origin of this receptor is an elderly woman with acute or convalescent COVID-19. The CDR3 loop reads CASSPTGRIRELFF. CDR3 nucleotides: TGTGCCAGCAGCCCGACAGGGCGAATCCGGGAGCTGTTTTTT.